These 24 T cell receptor beta chains originate from one sample sequenced in a study of identical twins. Each CDR3 protein gets one entry after TCRdb re-called the 5' RACE reads with MiXCR. The data show some 460,000 distinct CDR3 sequences, with 12% to 15% seen just once and over 0.5% held by the top ten. The same sample was also used in a study of yellow fever vaccine responses in identical twins.

Sequencing was carried out using CD4+ T cells sorted from blood. The source of these receptors is a woman aged 18-35 years in good health.

This rearrangement joins TRBV6-1 to TRBJ2-7; 8 positions agree with TRBD1. Germline loops: CDR1 MNHNS, CDR2 SASEGT. V shed 6 bases, J shed 6 bases, and the junction held 10 bases outside the gene matches. The CDR3 runs to 14 residues. DNA for the CDR3: TGTGCCAGCAGGGTCGACAGGGGAGTCGGCGAGCAGTACTTC. This sequence encodes CASRVDRGVGEQYF.

J is TRBJ2-7 and V is TRBV5-1, with 10 positions matching TRBD1. J lost 0 bases, V lost 2 bases, and 8 bases had no gene match. The CDR3 length is 17 residues. Germline V CDR1 and CDR2: SGHRS, YFSETQ. The CDR3 is CASSFTGTGASSYEQYF. CDR3 DNA sequence: TGCGCCAGCAGCTTCACCGGGACAGGGGCCAGCTCCTACGAGCAGTACTTC.

J is TRBJ2-5 and V is TRBV9; TRBD1 matches 9 bases. Per germline, CDR1 SGDLS and CDR2 YYNGEE. Trimming at V came to 4 bases and at J to 2 bases, leaving 6 bases not matched to a gene. The CDR3 is 15 amino acids. The CDR3 sequence: CASSLQGTGQETQYF. CDR3 nucleotide sequence: TGTGCCAGCAGCCTGCAAGGGACAGGGCAAGAGACCCAGTACTTC.

The chain has TRBV24-1 and TRBJ2-1; D gene unclear. Germline CDR1 and CDR2: KGHDR and SFDVKD. Trimming left V 1 base short and J 9 bases short, with 3 bases between. CDR3 size: 11 residues. The CDR3 sequence: CATSDFTEQFF. In DNA, the CDR3 is TGTGCCACCAGTGATTTTACTGAGCAGTTCTTC.

The chain recombines TRBV7-2 with TRBJ1-4; 8 bases match TRBD1. The CDR3 extends over 14 amino acids. The V and J ends lost 6 bases and 4 bases, in that order; junction bases with no gene match: 4. Germline lookup yields CDR1 SGHTA and CDR2 FQGNSA. CDR3 loop: CASSMTGVNEKLFF. DNA of the CDR3: TGTGCCAGCAGTATGACAGGGGTTAATGAAAAACTGTTTTTT.

The CDR3 region is CASSPDIGVGSQYF. The CDR3, as DNA: TGTGCCAGCTCACCGGATATCGGAGTTGGGTCGCAGTATTTT. This chain joins TRBV18 and TRBJ2-3; D remains ambiguous. V was cut by 3 bases and J by 10 bases, with 17 bases left in between. The length of the CDR3 is 14 residues. Germline V gene data show CDR1 as KGHSH and CDR2 as LQKENI.

This clonotype has at least ten counts. The rearrangement uses TRBV27 and TRBJ1-2; 9 bases are shared with TRBD1. Unmatched junction bases numbered 3, after V lost 4 bases and J lost 0 bases. Germline CDR1 and CDR2: MNHEY and SMNVEV (reference sequence). This CDR3 comprises 15 residues. The DNA of the CDR3 is TGTGCCAGCAGTTGGGGACAGGGTACTAACTATGGCTACACCTTC. This translates into CASSWGQGTNYGYTF.

This clonotype was seen a handful of times. The chain links TRBV9 to TRBJ2-3, with D possibly being TRBD1 or TRBD2 (6 bases each). The length of the CDR3 is 16 residues. V was cut by 0 bases and J by 3 bases, with 14 bases left in between. CDR1 and CDR2 from the germline V gene are SGDLS and YYNGEE. CDR3 sequence (DNA): TGTGCCAGCAGCGTAGCTTCGGGGGCAGTAACAGATACGCAGTATTTT. It is translated as CASSVASGAVTDTQYF.

The chain links TRBV14 to TRBJ2-1; D gene uncertain. Germline V gene data show CDR1 as SGHDN and CDR2 as FVKESK. This CDR3 contains 17 residues. V lost 10 bases and J 1 base, leaving 23 bases between the germline ends. This CDR3 is CATQQSAGWWSYNEQFF. The DNA of the CDR3 is TGTGCCACCCAGCAGTCCGCTGGCTGGTGGTCCTACAATGAGCAGTTCTTC.

This clonotype was observed a handful of times. The chain combines TRBV14 with TRBJ1-2; D is unclear. V was clipped by 0 bases and J by 4 bases, with 6 bases between them. This CDR3 spans 13 amino acids. Per germline, CDR1 SGHDN and CDR2 FVKESK. Here the CDR3 DNA reads TGTGCCAGCAGCCAAGATCTGCGCTATGGCTACACCTTC. Protein: CASSQDLRYGYTF.

The V and J genes are TRBV3-1 and TRBJ1-5; no firm D call. Trimming took off 2 bases at V and 7 bases at J, with 12 bases between the two ends. Germline lookup yields CDR1 LGHDT and CDR2 YNNKEL (reference sequence). This CDR3 is built from 14 residues. CDR3 in amino acids: CASSQLGQGQPQHF. In nucleotides, the CDR3 is TGTGCCAGCAGCCAACTGGGCCAAGGACAGCCCCAGCATTTT. Together with reference TRBV3-1 and TRBJ1-5, the CDR3 gives the full variable domain: DTAVSQTPKYLVTQMGNDKSIKCEQNLGHDTMYWYKQDSKKFLKIMFSYNNKELIINETVPNRFSPKSPDKAHLNLHINSLELGDSAVYFCASSQLGQGQPQHFGDGTRLSIL.

This clonotype was found many times. This chain uses TRBV20-1 with TRBJ2-2; D perhaps matches TRBD1 (5 bases). This CDR3 is 14 amino acids long. V dropped 1 base and J dropped 7 bases, with 13 bases sitting between them. CDR1 and CDR2 from the germline V gene are DFQATT and SNEGSKA (reference sequence). CDR3 amino acids: CSARAGNVDGELFF. CDR3 bases: TGCAGTGCTAGAGCAGGGAACGTAGACGGGGAGCTGTTTTTT.

The J gene is TRBJ2-2, the V gene TRBV11-3; D is unclear. V was cut by 2 bases and J by 7 bases, with 11 bases left in between. Germline loops: CDR1 SGHNT, CDR2 YENEEA. The CDR3 sequence is 14 residues long. CDR3 DNA: TGTGCCAGCAGCTTAAGGTTTTCGGGCGGGGAGCTGTTTTTT. This gives the protein CASSLRFSGGELFF.

This clonotype has just a few counts. V and J are TRBV25-1 and TRBJ2-3; D remains unclear. The CDR3 is 13 amino acids. V gave up 1 base and J gave up 3 bases, with 5 bases separating them. Germline values: CDR1 MGHDK, CDR2 SYGVNS. CDR3 protein: CASSEWRTDTQYF. DNA of the CDR3: TGTGCCAGCAGTGAATGGCGAACAGATACGCAGTATTTT.

This clonotype has more than one count but fewer than ten. V is TRBV7-2 and J is TRBJ2-3; 9 bases align to TRBD1. The CDR3 spans 15 residues. V gave up 4 bases and J gave up 3 bases; unmatched junction bases: 5. In germline, CDR1 is SGHTA, CDR2 FQGNSA. Here the CDR3 reads CASSYRGQGTDTQYF. CDR3 DNA sequence: TGTGCCAGCAGCTACCGGGGACAGGGAACAGATACGCAGTATTTT.

This clonotype was counted only a few times. The V call is TRBV6-1, the J call TRBJ2-7; D gene ambiguous. V dropped 5 bases and J dropped 7 bases, with 21 bases sitting between them. Germline V lookup: CDR1 MNHNS, CDR2 SASEGT. The CDR3 length is 15 residues. This chain's CDR3 is CASSPTGRAGREQYF. Here the CDR3 DNA reads TGTGCCAGCAGTCCCACTGGTCGAGCAGGTCGGGAGCAGTACTTC.

This clonotype was observed a few times. The CDR3 nucleotides are TGCAGTGCTAGGACAGTTCCAGATACGCAGTATTTT. It encodes CSARTVPDTQYF. V is TRBV20-1 and J is TRBJ2-3; possibly TRBD1 for D (5 bases). V lost 3 bases and J 4 bases, leaving 8 bases between the germline ends. The CDR3 has 12 amino acids. The germline gives CDR1 DFQATT, CDR2 SNEGSKA (reference sequence).

The V gene is TRBV28, the J gene TRBJ1-4; 10 nucleotides line up with TRBD1. Germline loops: CDR1 MDHEN, CDR2 SYDVKM. The CDR3 sequence is 15 residues long. Germline trimming cut 5 bases from V and 7 bases from J; bases unmatched to any gene: 7. CDR3 sequence: CASSLSTGGSEKLFF. The CDR3 DNA reads TGTGCCAGCAGTCTCTCGACAGGGGGCTCTGAAAAACTGTTTTTT.

The V gene is TRBV30, the J gene TRBJ2-7; 7 bases are shared with TRBD1. The germline V gene has CDR1 GTSNPN and CDR2 SVGIG (reference sequence). V gave up 4 bases and J gave up 6 bases; unmatched junction bases: 6. The CDR3 consists of 12 residues. For the CDR3, the DNA is TGTGCCTGGAAGGGGACAGACGGCGAGCAGTACTTC. Translation gives CAWKGTDGEQYF.

This clonotype was seen a few times. The V and J genes are TRBV7-9 and TRBJ2-2; D is possibly TRBD2 (5 bases). This CDR3 is built from 15 residues. Trimming left V 3 bases short and J 5 bases short, with 13 bases between. Looked up from germline, CDR1 is SEHNR and CDR2 is FQNEAQ (reference sequence). The CDR3 DNA reads TGTGCCAGCAGCTTCGGACTCCGGGGAACCGGGGAGCTGTTTTTT. Translated: CASSFGLRGTGELFF.

The gene calls are TRBV28 and TRBJ2-2; 9 bases map to TRBD2. CDR3 length equals 17 residues. CDR1 is MDHEN, CDR2 SYDVKM, per germline. Trimming at V came to 4 bases and at J to 1 base, leaving 7 bases not matched to a gene. The CDR3 nucleotides are TGTGCCAGCAGTTGGTCTAGCGGGACGAAGAACACCGGGGAGCTGTTTTTT. Translated: CASSWSSGTKNTGELFF.

V is TRBV21-1 and J is TRBJ2-7; the D segment call TRBD1 is taken from the table without a DNA check. TRBV21-1 is annotated as a pseudogene. The CDR3 length is 16 residues. DNA of the CDR3: TGTGCCAGCAGCCCCTTGGGGCAGGGGGTGACCTACGAGCAGTACTTC. Protein sequence: CASSPLGQGVTYEQYF.

There are a few counts of this clonotype. The rearrangement uses TRBV29-1 and TRBJ1-1; D possibly corresponds to TRBD1 (6 bases). CDR1 SQVTM and CDR2 ANQGSEA come from the germline V gene. The CDR3 is made up of 13 amino acids. The germline V and J ends were trimmed by 7 bases and 4 bases, with 16 bases remaining between them. The CDR3 reads CSGSPRGRTEAFF. The DNA for the CDR3 is TGCAGCGGGTCACCGCGGGGGCGCACTGAAGCTTTCTTT.

The chain links TRBV6-1 to TRBJ2-3; either TRBD1 or TRBD2 may fit D (6 bases each). This CDR3 is 14 amino acids long. Germline CDR1 MNHNS, CDR2 SASEGT. V shed 6 bases and J shed 10 bases, with 20 bases lying between them. The CDR3 region has the DNA TGTGCCAGCAGGTCAGGGGTTCTTCGGGAGTCGCAGTATTTT. This gives the protein CASRSGVLRESQYF.